This T cell receptor (beta chain) was retrieved from a study of cytomegalovirus exposure and HLA in healthy donors. The germline V gene has CDR1 LNHDA and CDR2 SQIVND (reference sequence). The CDR3 totals 13 residues. V dropped 4 bases and J dropped 3; count of bases not matched to a gene: 1. The primer mix had 60 Vbeta and 13 Jbeta primers. In the authors' workflow: The count from a later analysis was about 80 million unique TCR beta chains, some 12 million of them shared. The data were produced by immunoSEQ multiplex PCR, yet TCRdb's version contains in-frame clones alone and is incomplete. D and trimming were read from the DNA, whereas the V and J calls and clone size are those reported in that table. This table has tens of thousands of clones, about 77% appearing once. About this clone: What it binds is unknown.

Study conclusions and caveats: Cytomegalovirus status, reportedly, was diagnosed with high specificity and sensitivity by the classifier. An analysis that was carried out later associated 15,000 to 20,000 TCR beta sequences with HLA alleles at 0.05 false discovery rate. Later analysis reportedly placed an Asian-associated ancestry cluster below the roughly 670-donor mean in N-insertions.

The sample was PBMCs. The clonotype was recovered from a man aged 35 to 55 in good health and CMV-seronegative. The chain recombines TRBV19 with TRBJ1-2; TRBD1 matches at 8 bases. CDR3 nucleotide sequence: TGTGCCAGTAGTAAACAGGGGGACTATGGCTACACCTTC. Encoded protein: CASSKQGDYGYTF. Drawing the rest from reference TRBV19 and TRBJ1-2, the complete variable domain is DGGITQSPKYLFRKEGQNVTLSCEQNLNHDAMYWYRQDPGQGLRLIYYSQIVNDFQKGDIAEGYSVSREKKESFPLTVTSAQKNPTAFYLCASSKQGDYGYTFGSGTRLTVV.